The 5 T cell receptor beta chains given below trace back to one sample, sequenced in a study of shared clonotypes between healthy human individuals. Profiled with immunoSEQ multiplex PCR; TCRdb holds only in-frame clones, not every one. The sample has about 1.5 million clones, around 98% seen once; the top ten hold about 0.45%. The material sequenced was naive CD4+ T cells sorted from blood. Regarding subset: CD45RA+ positively selected. Receptor source: a man aged 30-40 years in good health.

This chain uses TRBV7-3 with TRBJ1-2; maybe TRBD1 (6 bases). Trimming cost V 4 bases and J 4 bases, with 16 bases left between them. Germline V lookup: CDR1 SGHTA, CDR2 FQGTGA. The CDR3 has 15 residues. CDR3 sequence: CASSSNGQISYGYTF. CDR3 in DNA: TGTGCCAGCAGCTCCAACGGACAGATTTCCTATGGCTACACCTTC.

The rearrangement uses TRBV5-4 and TRBJ1-1; D possibly corresponds to TRBD1 (6 bases). The length of the CDR3 is 15 residues. V gave up 0 bases and J gave up 4 bases, with 13 bases separating them. Germline assignment: CDR1 SGHNT and CDR2 YYREEE (reference sequence). The CDR3 DNA reads TGTGCCAGCAGCTTGGCCGGGGGCGAGCTCACTGAAGCTTTCTTT. Its translation: CASSLAGGELTEAFF.

J is TRBJ1-1 and V is TRBV28; 10 bases agree with TRBD1. After removal of 6 bases from V and 4 bases from J, the junction contained 5 bases not matched to a gene. CDR1 MDHEN and CDR2 SYDVKM come from the germline V gene. The CDR3 consists of 14 residues. In DNA, the CDR3 is TGTGCCAGCAGCCAAGACAGGGGGCGCACTGAAGCTTTCTTT. Translating it yields CASSQDRGRTEAFF.

The rearrangement joins TRBV10-2 to TRBJ2-7; maybe TRBD1 (5 bases). Germline lookup yields CDR1 WSHSY and CDR2 SAAADI. The CDR3 sequence is 12 residues long. V was shortened by 3 bases and J by 5 bases, with 8 bases between the two germline ends. CDR3 loop: CASSDRGNEQYF. The CDR3 DNA sequence: TGCGCCAGCAGTGATAGGGGTAACGAGCAGTACTTC.

The rearrangement uses TRBV19 and TRBJ2-1; the D gene is possibly TRBD1 (5 bases). Germline-derived CDR1 and CDR2 are LNHDA and SQIVND (reference sequence). The ends were cut back, 5 bases at V and 4 bases at J, with 18 bases in the middle. The CDR3 consists of 16 residues. The CDR3 protein is CASSVNQGLAYNEQFF. The CDR3 DNA sequence: TGTGCCAGTAGTGTTAATCAGGGATTGGCGTACAATGAGCAGTTCTTC.